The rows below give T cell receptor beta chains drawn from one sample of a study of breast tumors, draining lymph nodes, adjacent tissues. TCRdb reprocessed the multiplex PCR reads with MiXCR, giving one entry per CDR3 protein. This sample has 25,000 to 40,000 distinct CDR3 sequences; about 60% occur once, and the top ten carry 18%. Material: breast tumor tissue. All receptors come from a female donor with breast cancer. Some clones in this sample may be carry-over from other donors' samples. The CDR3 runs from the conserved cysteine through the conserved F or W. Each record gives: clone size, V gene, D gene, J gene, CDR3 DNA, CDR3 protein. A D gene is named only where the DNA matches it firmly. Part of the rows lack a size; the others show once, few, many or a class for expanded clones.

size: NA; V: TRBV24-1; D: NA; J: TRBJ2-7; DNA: TGTGCCACCAGTGATTCAACCTACGAGCAGTACTTC; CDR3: CATSDSTYEQYF
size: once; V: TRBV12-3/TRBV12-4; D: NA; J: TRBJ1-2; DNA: TGTGCCAGCGCGAAAGGAAACTATGGCTACACCTTC; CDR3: CASAKGNYGYTF
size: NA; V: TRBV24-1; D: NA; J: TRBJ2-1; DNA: TGTGCCACCAGTGATTTACACCCTACAGGATACAATGAGCAGTTCTTC; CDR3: CATSDLHPTGYNEQFF
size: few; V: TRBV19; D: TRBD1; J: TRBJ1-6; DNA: TGTGCCAGTAGTTCGGGGACAGGGCAGATCTCACCCCTCCACTTT; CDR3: CASSSGTGQISPLHF
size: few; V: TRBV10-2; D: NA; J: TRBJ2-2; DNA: TGCGCCAGCAGTGTGTTGGGACTCGCTACGGTCGGGGAGCTGTTTTTT; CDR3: CASSVLGLATVGELFF
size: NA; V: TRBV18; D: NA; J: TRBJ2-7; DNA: TGTGCCAGCTCACCACGGATTCTCGCAGATAATGGCCCCTACGAGCAGTACTTC; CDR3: CASSPRILADNGPYEQYF
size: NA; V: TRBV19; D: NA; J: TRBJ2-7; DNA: TGTGCCAGTAGTTACGCTGAGGGTCGCTACGAGCAGTGCTTC; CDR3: CASSYAEGRYEQCF
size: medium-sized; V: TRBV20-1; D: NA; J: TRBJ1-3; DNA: TGCAGTGCTAGAGGGGACGTCGCTGGAAACACCATATATTTT; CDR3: CSARGDVAGNTIYF
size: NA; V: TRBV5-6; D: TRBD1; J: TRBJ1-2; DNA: TGTGCCAGCCAGGGGGACCACTATGGCTACACCTTC; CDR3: CASQGDHYGYTF
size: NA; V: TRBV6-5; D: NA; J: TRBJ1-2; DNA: TGTGCCAGCAGTGGGGACGGTCTCGGCTACACCTTC; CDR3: CASSGDGLGYTF
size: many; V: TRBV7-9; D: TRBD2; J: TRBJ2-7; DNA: TGTGCCAGCAGCCCCACGGGGGGGAACAGCGAGCAGTACTTC; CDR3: CASSPTGGNSEQYF
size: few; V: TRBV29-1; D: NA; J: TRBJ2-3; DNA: TGCAGCGTTGTCCGGACTGCCACAGATACGCAGTATTTT; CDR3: CSVVRTATDTQYF
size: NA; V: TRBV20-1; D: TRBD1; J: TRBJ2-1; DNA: TGCAGTGCTACTCAACAGGGGCATTTAAATGAGCAGTTCTTC; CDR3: CSATQQGHLNEQFF
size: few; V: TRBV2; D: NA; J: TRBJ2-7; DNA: TGTGCCAGCTCGATTTCCTACGAGCAGTACTTC; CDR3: CASSISYEQYF
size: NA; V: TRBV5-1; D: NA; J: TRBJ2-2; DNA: TGCGCCAGCAGCTTGGAATTTGCGTTCGGCGAGCTGTTTTTT; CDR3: CASSLEFAFGELFF
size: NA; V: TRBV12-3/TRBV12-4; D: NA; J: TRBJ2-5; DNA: TGTACCAGCAGTTCCCACATTAATCCCCTGTCGGAGACCCAGTACTTC; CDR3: CTSSSHINPLSETQYF
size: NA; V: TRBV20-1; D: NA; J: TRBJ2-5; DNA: TGCAGTGCTAGAGAGTCGGCCGGAGAGACCCAGTACTTC; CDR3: CSARESAGETQYF
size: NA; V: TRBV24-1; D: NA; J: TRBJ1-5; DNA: TGTGCCACCAGTGATTACAGGTCCAATCAGCCCCAGCATTTT; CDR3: CATSDYRSNQPQHF
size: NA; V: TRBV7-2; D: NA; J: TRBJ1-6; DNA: TGTGCCAGCAGCTCAGAACCGGGACGGCGAAATTCACCCCTCCACTTT; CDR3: CASSSEPGRRNSPLHF
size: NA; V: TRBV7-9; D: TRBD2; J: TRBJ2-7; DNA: TGTGCCAGCAGCTTAAGTCTAGCGGGAGGACGCGAGCAGTACTTC; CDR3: CASSLSLAGGREQYF
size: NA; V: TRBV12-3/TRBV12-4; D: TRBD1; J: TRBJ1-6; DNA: TGTGCCAGCAGTTCAGAGACAGGGTTTAATTCACCCCTCCACTTT; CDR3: CASSSETGFNSPLHF
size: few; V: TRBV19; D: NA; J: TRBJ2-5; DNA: TGTGCCACCACAGGGTTCGGCGAGACCCAGTACTTC; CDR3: CATTGFGETQYF
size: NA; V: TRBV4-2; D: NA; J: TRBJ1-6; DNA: TGTGCCAGCAGCCCGGGGGACAACCAAGGAAGTAATTCACCCCTCCACTTT; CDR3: CASSPGDNQGSNSPLHF
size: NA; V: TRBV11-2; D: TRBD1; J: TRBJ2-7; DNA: TGTGCCAGCATCGGACAGGGAGTAGGTTACGAGCAGTACTTC; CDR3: CASIGQGVGYEQYF
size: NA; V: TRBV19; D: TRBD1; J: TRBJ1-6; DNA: TGTGCCAGTAGCCCCATACAGGGGTCGGATTCACCCCTCCACTTT; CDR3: CASSPIQGSDSPLHF
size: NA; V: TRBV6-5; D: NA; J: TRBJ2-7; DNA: TGTGCCAGCAGGGTGGGCTACGAGCAGTACTTC; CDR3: CASRVGYEQYF
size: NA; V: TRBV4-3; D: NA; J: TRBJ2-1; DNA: TGCGCCAGCAGCCACCGGGACTCGCTCTCCTACAATGAGCAGTTCTTC; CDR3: CASSHRDSLSYNEQFF
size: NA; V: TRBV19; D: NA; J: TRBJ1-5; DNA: TGTGCCGGTAGTACACCGGGATCCCGAAGGGGTCAGCCCCAGCATTTT; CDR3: CAGSTPGSRRGQPQHF
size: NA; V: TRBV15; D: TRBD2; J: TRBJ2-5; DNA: TGTGCCACCAGCATCCCGGGACTACCAGAGACCCAGTACTTC; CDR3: CATSIPGLPETQYF
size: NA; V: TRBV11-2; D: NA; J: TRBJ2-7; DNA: TGTGCCAGCAGCTTACCCGGGACGGTGGCACGGGAGCAGTACTTC; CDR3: CASSLPGTVAREQYF
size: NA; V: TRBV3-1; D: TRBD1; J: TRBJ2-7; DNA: TGTGCCAGCAGCCTTTCCGGACAGGGGGCGTACGAGCAGTACTTC; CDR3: CASSLSGQGAYEQYF
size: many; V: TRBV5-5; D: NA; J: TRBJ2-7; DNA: TGTGCCAGCAGCTTGACGAACAGGGGAGGTCCCTACGAGCAGTACTTC; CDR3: CASSLTNRGGPYEQYF
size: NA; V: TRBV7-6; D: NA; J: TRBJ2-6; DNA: TGTGCCAGCAGCACTGGACAGTTCTCTGGGGCCAACGTCCTGACTTTC; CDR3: CASSTGQFSGANVLTF
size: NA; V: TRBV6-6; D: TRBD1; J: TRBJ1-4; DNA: TGTGCCAGCAGTTACGGGGGACAGTCTAATGAAAAACTGTTTTTT; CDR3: CASSYGGQSNEKLFF
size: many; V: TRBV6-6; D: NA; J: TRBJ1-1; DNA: TGTGCCAGCAGTCCGGAGGGTGACACTGAAGCTTTCTTT; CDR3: CASSPEGDTEAFF
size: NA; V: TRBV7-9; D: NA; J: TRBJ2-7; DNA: TGTGCCGGTAGCCCCGACAGATCGTCCTACGAGCAGTACTTC; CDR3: CAGSPDRSSYEQYF